These T cell receptor beta chains were read from a single sample in a study of monozygotic twins with inflammatory bowel disease. TCRdb processed the 5' RACE reads again and assigns one entry to each CDR3 protein, with no DNA. The specimen's table records 110,000 to 150,000 distinct CDR3 sequences. Sequenced material: blood. Receptors were obtained from a human donor with ulcerative colitis or Crohn's disease, or a healthy co-twin of an affected twin (not recorded which). The CDR3 runs from the conserved cysteine through the conserved F or W. The order of the fields is V gene, J gene, CDR3 protein.

TRBV5-1	TRBJ2-1	CASSDVGGRVDEQFF
TRBV4-2	TRBJ1-5	CASSQPQHREGNQPQHF
TRBV5-1	TRBJ1-4	CASSSGQVNQKLFF
TRBV5-4	TRBJ2-7	CASSLGPGTSYEQYF
TRBV5-1	TRBJ2-7	CASSLAGAIYEQYF
TRBV9	TRBJ1-2	CASSFGQINYGYTF
TRBV5-1	TRBJ1-1	CASSSGLNTEAFF
TRBV5-6	TRBJ1-2	CASSLGRNQVGYTF
TRBV20-1	TRBJ2-5	CSASGPSETQYF
TRBV20-1	TRBJ1-1	CSARGDRTVEAFF
TRBV5-1	TRBJ2-1	CTSSPATAAEQFF
TRBV5-6	TRBJ1-5	CASSLALKSNQPQHF
TRBV6-5	TRBJ2-2	CASIGLAGGVGSTGELFF